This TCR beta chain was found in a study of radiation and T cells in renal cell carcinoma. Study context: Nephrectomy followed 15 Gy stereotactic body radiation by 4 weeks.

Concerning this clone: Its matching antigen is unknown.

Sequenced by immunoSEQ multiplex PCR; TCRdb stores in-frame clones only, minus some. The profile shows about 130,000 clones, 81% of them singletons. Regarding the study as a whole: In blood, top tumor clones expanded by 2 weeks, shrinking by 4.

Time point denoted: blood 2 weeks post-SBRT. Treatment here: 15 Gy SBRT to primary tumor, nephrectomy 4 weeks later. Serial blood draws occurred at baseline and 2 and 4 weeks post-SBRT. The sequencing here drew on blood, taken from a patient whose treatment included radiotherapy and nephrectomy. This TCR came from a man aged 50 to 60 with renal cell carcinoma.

CDR3 amino acids: CASRKTTTDTETQYF. The CDR3 coding sequence is TGTGCCAGCAGGAAAACGACGACAGATACAGAGACCCAGTACTTC. This rearrangement joins TRBV6-1 to TRBJ2-5; TRBD1 might be the D (5 bases). CDR3 length equals 15 residues. Trimming removed 6 bases at V and 4 bases at J, with 18 bases between. Germline values: CDR1 MNHNS, CDR2 SASEGT.